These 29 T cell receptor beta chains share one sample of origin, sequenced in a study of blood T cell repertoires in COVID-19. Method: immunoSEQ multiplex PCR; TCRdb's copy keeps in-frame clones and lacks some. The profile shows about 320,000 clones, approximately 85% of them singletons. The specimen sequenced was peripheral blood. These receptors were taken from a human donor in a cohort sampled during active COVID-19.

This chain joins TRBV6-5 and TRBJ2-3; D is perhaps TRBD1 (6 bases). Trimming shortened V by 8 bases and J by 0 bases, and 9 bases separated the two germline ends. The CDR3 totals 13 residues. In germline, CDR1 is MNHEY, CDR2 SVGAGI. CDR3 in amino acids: CASGTFSTDTQYF. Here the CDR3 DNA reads TGTGCCAGCGGGACATTTAGCACAGATACGCAGTATTTT.

The DNA of the CDR3 is TGTGCCAGCAGTCCCCTCAGGGTGAACACTGAAGCTTTCTTT. It is translated as CASSPLRVNTEAFF. This chain connects TRBV27 to TRBJ1-1; perhaps TRBD1 as D (5 bases). Germline CDR1 MNHEY, CDR2 SMNVEV (reference sequence). The CDR3 loop spans 14 amino acids. With 5 bases removed from V and 0 bases from J, the gap between germline ends came to 10 bases.

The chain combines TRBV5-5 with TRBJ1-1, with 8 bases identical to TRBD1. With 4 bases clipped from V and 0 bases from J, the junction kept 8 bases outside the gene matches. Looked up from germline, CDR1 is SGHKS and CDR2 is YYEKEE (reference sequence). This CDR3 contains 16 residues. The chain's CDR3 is CASSPGWTGMNTEAFF. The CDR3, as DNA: TGTGCCAGCAGCCCCGGTTGGACAGGGATGAACACTGAAGCTTTCTTT. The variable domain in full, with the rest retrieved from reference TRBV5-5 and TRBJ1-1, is DAGVTQSPTHLIKTRGQQVTLRCSPISGHKSVSWYQQVLGQGPQFIFQYYEKEERGRGNFPDRFSARQFPNYSSELNVNALLLGDSALYLCASSPGWTGMNTEAFFGQGTRLTVV.

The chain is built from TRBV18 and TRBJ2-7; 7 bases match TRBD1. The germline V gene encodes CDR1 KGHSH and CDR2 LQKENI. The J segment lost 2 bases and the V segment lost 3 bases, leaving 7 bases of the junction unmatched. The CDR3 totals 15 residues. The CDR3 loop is CASSPIRDRTYEQYF. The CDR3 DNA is TGTGCCAGCTCACCGATCCGGGACAGAACCTACGAGCAGTACTTC.

The CDR3 reads CASMVGQGYTEAFF. CDR3 DNA: TGTGCCAGCATGGTTGGACAGGGATATACTGAAGCTTTCTTT. This chain uses TRBV6-4 with TRBJ1-1, with TRBD1 identical over 8 bases. Germline CDR1 MRHNA, CDR2 SNTAGT. The CDR3 extends over 14 amino acids. After removal of 7 bases from V and 5 bases from J, the junction contained 9 bases not matched to a gene.

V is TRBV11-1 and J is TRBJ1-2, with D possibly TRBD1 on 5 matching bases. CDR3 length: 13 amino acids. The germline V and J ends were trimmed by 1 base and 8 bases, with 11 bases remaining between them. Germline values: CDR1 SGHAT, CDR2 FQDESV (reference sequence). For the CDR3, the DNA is TGTGCCAGCAGCTTAGGCGGAGGGACCGGCTACACCTTC. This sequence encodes CASSLGGGTGYTF.

The CDR3 loop reads CASSSEQGPLWSPLHF. DNA of the CDR3: TGTGCCAGCAGCTCGGAACAGGGCCCTCTTTGGTCACCCCTCCACTTT. The chain employs TRBV11-2 and TRBJ1-6; a possible D gene is TRBD1 (6 bases). The V end lost 4 bases, the J end lost 10 bases, and 20 bases lay between the germline ends. The CDR3 is 16 residues long. Germline V gene sequence: CDR1 SGHAT, CDR2 FQNNGV.

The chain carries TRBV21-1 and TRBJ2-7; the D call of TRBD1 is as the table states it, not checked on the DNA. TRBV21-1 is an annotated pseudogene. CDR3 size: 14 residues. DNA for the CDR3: TGTGCCAGCAGCAGGGACAGGAGGGACGACGAGCAGTACTTC. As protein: CASSRDRRDDEQYF.

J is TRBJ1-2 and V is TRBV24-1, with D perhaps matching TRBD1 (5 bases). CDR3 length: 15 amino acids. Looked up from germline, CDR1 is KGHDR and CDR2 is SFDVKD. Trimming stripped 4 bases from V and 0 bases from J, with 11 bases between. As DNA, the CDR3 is TGTGCCACCAGTGACTCAGACAGAACTAACTATGGCTACACCTTC. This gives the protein CATSDSDRTNYGYTF.

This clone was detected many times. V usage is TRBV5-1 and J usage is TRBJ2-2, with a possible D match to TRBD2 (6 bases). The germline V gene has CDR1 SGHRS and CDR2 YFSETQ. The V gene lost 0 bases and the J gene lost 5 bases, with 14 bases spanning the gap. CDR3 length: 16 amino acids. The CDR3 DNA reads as TGCGCCAGCAGCTTGGAAGGAGGGGTACCGACCGGGGAGCTGTTTTTT. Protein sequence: CASSLEGGVPTGELFF.

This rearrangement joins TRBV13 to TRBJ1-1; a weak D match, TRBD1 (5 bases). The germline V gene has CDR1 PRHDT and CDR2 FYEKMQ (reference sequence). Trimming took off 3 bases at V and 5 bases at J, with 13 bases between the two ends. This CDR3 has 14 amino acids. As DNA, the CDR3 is TGTGCCAGCAGCTTTAGGGGAATAGGGACTGAAGCTTTCTTT. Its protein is CASSFRGIGTEAFF.

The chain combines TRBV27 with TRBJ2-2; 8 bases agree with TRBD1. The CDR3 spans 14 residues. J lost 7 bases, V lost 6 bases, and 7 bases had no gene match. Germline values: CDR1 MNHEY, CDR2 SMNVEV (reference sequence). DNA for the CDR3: TGTGCCAGCAGCTGGAGACAGGGGATCGGGGAGCTGTTTTTT. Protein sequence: CASSWRQGIGELFF.

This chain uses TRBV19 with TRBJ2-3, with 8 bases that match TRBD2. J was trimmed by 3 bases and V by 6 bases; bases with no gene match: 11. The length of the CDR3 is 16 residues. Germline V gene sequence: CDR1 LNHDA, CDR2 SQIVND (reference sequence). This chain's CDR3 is CASRHSGGSITDTQYF. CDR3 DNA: TGTGCCAGTAGACACAGCGGGGGCAGCATAACAGATACGCAGTATTTT.

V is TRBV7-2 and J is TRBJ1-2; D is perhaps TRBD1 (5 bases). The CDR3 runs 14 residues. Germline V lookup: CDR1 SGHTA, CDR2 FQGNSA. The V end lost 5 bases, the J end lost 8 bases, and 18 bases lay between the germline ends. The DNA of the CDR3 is TGTGCCAGCAGCCCACCAGACAGTATGTGGGGCTACACCTTC. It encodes CASSPPDSMWGYTF.

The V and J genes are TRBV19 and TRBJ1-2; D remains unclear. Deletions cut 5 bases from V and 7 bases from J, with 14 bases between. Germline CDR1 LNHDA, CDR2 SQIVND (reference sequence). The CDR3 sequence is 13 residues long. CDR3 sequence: CASSPDARGGYTF. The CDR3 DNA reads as TGTGCCAGTAGTCCAGACGCTCGGGGTGGCTACACCTTC.

The CDR3 region is CASSLEGGTEAFF. The CDR3 DNA sequence: TGTGCCAGCAGCTTAGAGGGAGGGACTGAAGCTTTCTTT. The chain carries TRBV7-9 and TRBJ1-1, with no clear D. CDR3 length: 13 amino acids. V was clipped by 1 base and J by 5 bases, with 8 bases between them. The germline gives CDR1 SEHNR, CDR2 FQNEAQ (reference sequence).

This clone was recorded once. CDR3 protein: CATSDLGGSLSTDTQYF. The DNA for the CDR3 is TGTGCCACCAGTGATTTAGGTGGGAGCCTTAGCACAGATACGCAGTATTTT. The chain uses TRBV24-1 and TRBJ2-3; a weak D match, TRBD2 (5 bases). V was cut by 1 base and J by 0 bases, with 13 bases left in between. Germline CDR1 reads KGHDR; CDR2 reads SFDVKD. The CDR3 spans 17 residues.

The CDR3 loop is CATSDPDTYNEQFF. In nucleotides, the CDR3 is TGTGCCACCAGTGATCCCGACACCTACAATGAGCAGTTCTTC. This rearrangement joins TRBV24-1 to TRBJ2-1; D unclear. The CDR3 length is 14 residues. Germline values: CDR1 KGHDR, CDR2 SFDVKD. V lost 3 bases and J 2 bases, leaving 7 bases between the germline ends.

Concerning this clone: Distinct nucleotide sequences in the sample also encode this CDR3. CDR3 sequence reads: CASSPPGGPNTGELFF. The CDR3 DNA sequence: TGTGCCAGCTCACCACCGGGTGGGCCGAACACCGGGGAGCTGTTTTTT. The rearrangement joins TRBV18 to TRBJ2-2; D gene uncertain. Germline CDR1 and CDR2: KGHSH and LQKENI. The CDR3 has 16 residues. V was cut by 0 bases and J by 0 bases, with 8 bases left in between.

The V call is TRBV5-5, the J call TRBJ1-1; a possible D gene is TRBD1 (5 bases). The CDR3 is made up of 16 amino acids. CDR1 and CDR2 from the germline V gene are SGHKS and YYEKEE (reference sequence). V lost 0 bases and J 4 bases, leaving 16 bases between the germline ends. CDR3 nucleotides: TGTGCCAGCAGCTTGGGAGAACAGGCGCGGACCACTGAAGCTTTCTTT. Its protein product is CASSLGEQARTTEAFF.

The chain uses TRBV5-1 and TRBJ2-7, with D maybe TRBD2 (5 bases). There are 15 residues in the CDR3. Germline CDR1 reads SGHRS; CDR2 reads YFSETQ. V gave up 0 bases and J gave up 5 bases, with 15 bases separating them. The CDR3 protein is CASSLGIIGSDEQYF. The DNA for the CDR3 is TGCGCCAGCAGCTTGGGAATTATAGGGAGCGACGAGCAGTACTTC.

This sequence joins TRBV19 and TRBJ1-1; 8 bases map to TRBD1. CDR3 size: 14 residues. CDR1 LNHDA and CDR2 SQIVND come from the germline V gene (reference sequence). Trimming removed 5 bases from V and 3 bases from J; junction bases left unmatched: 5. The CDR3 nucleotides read TGTGCCAGTAGTGGCGGACAGGGCCACACTGAAGCTTTCTTT. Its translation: CASSGGQGHTEAFF.

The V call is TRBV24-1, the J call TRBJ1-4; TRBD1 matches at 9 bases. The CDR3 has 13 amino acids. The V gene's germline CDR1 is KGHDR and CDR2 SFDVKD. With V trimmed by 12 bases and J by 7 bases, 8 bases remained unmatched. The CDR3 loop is CASPGQGCEKLFF. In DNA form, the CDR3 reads TGTGCCTCCCCCGGACAGGGGTGTGAAAAACTGTTTTTT.

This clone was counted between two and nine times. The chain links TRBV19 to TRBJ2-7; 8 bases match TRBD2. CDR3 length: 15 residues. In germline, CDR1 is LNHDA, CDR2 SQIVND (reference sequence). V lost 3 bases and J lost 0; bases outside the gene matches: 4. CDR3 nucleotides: TGTGCCAGTAGTATCGAGACTAGCGCCTCCTACGAGCAGTACTTC. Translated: CASSIETSASYEQYF.

CDR3 loop: CASSPPQGRNTGELFF. The CDR3 DNA sequence: TGTGCCAGCTCACCTCCACAGGGGAGGAACACCGGGGAGCTGTTTTTT. The chain employs TRBV18 and TRBJ2-2; TRBD1 matches at 7 bases. Trimming took 3 bases from V and 1 from J; bases not matched to a gene: 5. The CDR3 loop spans 16 amino acids. Germline CDR1 KGHSH, CDR2 LQKENI.

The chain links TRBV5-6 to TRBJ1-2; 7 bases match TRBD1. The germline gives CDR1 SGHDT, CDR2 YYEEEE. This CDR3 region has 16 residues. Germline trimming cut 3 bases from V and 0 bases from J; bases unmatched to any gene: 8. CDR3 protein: CASSSRDRSTNYGYTF. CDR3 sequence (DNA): TGTGCCAGCAGCTCACGGGACAGATCAACTAACTATGGCTACACCTTC.

The CDR3 sequence: CASSFVAMNTEAFF. DNA of the CDR3: TGTGCCAGCAGCTTCGTAGCAATGAACACTGAAGCTTTCTTT. This chain connects TRBV7-2 to TRBJ1-1, with D hard to call. The CDR3 contains 14 residues. V dropped 3 bases and J dropped 0 bases, with 8 bases sitting between them. Germline CDR1 is SGHTA and CDR2 is FQGNSA.

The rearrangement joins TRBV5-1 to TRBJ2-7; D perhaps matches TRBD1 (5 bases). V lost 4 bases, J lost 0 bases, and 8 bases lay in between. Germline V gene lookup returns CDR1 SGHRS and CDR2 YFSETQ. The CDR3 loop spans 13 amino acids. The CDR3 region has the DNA TGCGCCAGCAGCATAGACAGCTCCTACGAGCAGTACTTC. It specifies CASSIDSSYEQYF.

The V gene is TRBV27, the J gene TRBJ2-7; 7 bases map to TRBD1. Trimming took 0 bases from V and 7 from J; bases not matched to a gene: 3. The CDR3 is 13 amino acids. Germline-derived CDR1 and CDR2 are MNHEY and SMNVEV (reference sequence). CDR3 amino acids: CASSLSTGYEQYF. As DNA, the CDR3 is TGTGCCAGCAGTTTATCGACAGGGTATGAGCAGTACTTC.